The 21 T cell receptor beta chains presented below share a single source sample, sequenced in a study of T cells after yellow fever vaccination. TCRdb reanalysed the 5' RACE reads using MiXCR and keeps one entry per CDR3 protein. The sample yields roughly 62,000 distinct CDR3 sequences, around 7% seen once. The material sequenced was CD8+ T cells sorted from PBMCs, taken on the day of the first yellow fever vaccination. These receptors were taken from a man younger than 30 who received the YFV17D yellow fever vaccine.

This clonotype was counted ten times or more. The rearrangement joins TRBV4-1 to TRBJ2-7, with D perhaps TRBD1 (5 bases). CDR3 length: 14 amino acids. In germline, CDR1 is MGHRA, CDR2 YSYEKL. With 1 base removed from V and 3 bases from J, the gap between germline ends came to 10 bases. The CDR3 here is CASSQVQGHYEQYF. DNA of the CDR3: TGCGCCAGCAGCCAAGTCCAGGGTCACTACGAGCAGTACTTC.

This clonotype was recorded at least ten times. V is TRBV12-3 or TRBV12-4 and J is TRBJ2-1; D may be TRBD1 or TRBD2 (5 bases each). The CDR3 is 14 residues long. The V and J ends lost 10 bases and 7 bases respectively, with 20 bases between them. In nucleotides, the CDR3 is TGTGCCATTCTCGACCCGGGGCGAGGGAATGAGCAGTTCTTC. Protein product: CAILDPGRGNEQFF.

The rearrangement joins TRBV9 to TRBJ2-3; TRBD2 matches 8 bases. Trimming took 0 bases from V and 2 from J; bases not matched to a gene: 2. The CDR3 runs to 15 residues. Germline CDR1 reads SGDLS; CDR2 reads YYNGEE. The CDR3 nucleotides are TGTGCCAGCAGCGTAGCGGGGGGGAACACAGATACGCAGTATTTT. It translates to CASSVAGGNTDTQYF.

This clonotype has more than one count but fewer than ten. The CDR3 is CASSPYPGLPETQYF. The CDR3 DNA reads TGTGCCAGCTCACCGTACCCGGGACTCCCAGAGACCCAGTACTTC. This chain joins TRBV18 and TRBJ2-5, with D tentatively TRBD2 (6 bases). V was pared by 3 bases and J by 4 bases, with 15 bases between. Germline CDR1 KGHSH, CDR2 LQKENI. The CDR3 loop spans 15 amino acids.

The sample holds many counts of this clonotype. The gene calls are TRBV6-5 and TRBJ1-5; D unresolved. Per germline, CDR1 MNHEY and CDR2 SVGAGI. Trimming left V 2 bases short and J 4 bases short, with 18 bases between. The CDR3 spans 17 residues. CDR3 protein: CASSYRLSDGVNQPQHF. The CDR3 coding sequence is TGTGCCAGCAGTTACAGATTGTCGGACGGCGTAAATCAGCCCCAGCATTTT.

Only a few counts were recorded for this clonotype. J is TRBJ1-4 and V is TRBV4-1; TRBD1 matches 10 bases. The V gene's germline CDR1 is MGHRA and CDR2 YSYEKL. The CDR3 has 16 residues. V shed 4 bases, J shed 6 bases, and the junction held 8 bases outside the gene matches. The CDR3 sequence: CASSPRDRGLHEKLFF. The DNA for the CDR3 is TGCGCCAGCAGCCCCAGGGACAGGGGCCTACATGAAAAACTGTTTTTT.

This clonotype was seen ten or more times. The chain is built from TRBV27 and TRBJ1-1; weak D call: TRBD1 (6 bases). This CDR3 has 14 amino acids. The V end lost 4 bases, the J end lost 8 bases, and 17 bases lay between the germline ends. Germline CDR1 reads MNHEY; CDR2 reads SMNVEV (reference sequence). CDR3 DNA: TGTGCCAGCAGTTCTCTCAACACCGGGACAGAAGCTTTCTTT. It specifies CASSSLNTGTEAFF.

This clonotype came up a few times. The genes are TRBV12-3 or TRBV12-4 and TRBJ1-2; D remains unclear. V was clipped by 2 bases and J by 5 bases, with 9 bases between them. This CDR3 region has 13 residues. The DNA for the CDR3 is TGTGCCAGCAGTTTACCGGGTCGGTATGGCTACACCTTC. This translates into CASSLPGRYGYTF.

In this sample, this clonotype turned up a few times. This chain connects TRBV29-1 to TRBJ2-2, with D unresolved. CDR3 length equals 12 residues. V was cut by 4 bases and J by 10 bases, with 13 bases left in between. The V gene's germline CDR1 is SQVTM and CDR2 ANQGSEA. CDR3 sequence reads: CSVGGPSAELFF. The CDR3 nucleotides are TGCAGCGTTGGAGGACCCTCCGCGGAGCTGTTTTTT.

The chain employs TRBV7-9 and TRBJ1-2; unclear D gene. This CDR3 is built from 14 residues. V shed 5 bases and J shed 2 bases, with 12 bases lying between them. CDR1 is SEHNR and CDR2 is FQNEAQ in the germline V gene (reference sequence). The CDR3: CASSRPGRNYGYTF. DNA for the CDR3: TGTGCCAGCAGCCGACCCGGGCGGAACTATGGCTACACCTTC. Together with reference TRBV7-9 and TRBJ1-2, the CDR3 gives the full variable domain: DTGVSQNPRHKITKRGQNVTFRCDPISEHNRLYWYRQTLGQGPEFLTYFQNEAQLEKSRLLSDRFSAERPKGSFSTLEIQRTEQGDSAMYLCASSRPGRNYGYTFGSGTRLTVV.

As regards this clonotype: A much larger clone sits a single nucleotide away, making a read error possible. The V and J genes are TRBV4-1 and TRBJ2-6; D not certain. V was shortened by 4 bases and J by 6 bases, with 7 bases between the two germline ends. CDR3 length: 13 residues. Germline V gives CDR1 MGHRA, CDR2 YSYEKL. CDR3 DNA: TGCGCCAGCAGCCCCTCGGAGGCCAACGTCCTGACTTTC. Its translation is CASSPSEANVLTF.

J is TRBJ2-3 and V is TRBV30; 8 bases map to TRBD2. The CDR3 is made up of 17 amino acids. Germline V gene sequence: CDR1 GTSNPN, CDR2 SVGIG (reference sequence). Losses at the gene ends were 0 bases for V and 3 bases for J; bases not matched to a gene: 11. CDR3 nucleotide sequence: TGTGCCTGGAGTGTACCGGGACTAGGTGGGGGGACAGATACGCAGTATTTT. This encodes CAWSVPGLGGGTDTQYF.

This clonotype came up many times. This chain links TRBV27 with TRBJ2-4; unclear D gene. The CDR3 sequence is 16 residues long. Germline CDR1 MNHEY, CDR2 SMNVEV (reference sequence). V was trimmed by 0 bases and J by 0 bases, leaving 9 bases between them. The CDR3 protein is CASSLSGFLAKNIQYF. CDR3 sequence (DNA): TGTGCCAGCAGTTTATCAGGCTTTCTAGCCAAAAACATTCAGTACTTC.

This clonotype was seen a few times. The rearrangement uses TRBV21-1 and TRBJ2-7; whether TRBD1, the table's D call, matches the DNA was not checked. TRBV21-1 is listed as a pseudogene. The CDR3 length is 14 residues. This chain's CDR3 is CASSKGGGGYLQYV. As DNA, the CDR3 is TGTGCCAGCAGCAAAGGGGGCGGGGGGTATTTGCAGTACGTC.

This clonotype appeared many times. The CDR3 region has the DNA TGTGCCAGCAGCTTCCCTATCACAGATACGCAGTATTTT. Its translation is CASSFPITDTQYF. The rearrangement uses TRBV7-2 and TRBJ2-3; D is unclear. The V end was cut by 3 bases, the J end by 2 bases, with 6 bases between. Looked up from germline, CDR1 is SGHTA and CDR2 is FQGNSA. The CDR3 totals 13 residues.

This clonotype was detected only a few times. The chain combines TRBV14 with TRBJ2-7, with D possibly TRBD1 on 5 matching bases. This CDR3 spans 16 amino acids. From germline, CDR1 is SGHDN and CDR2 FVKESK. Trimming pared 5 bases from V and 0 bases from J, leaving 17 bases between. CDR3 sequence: CASSATADTLSYEQYV. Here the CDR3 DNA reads TGTGCCAGCAGCGCCACTGCGGACACACTCTCCTACGAGCAGTACGTC.

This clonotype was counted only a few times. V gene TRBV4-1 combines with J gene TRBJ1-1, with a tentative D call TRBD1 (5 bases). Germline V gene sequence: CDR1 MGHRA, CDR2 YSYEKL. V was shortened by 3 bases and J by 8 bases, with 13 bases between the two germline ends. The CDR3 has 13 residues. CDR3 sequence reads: CASSHSGTAEAFF. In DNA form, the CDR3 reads TGCGCCAGCAGCCACTCCGGGACGGCCGAAGCTTTCTTT.

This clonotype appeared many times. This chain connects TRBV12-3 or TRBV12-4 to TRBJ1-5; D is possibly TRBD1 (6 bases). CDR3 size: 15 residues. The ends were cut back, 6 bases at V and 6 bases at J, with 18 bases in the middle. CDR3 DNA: TGTGCCAGCAGCAAGGACAGAATCGTCTCTCAGCCCCAGCATTTT. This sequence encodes CASSKDRIVSQPQHF.

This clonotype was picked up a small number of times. CDR3 in amino acids: CASSWDGVTDTQYF. CDR3 DNA: TGCGCCAGCAGCTGGGACGGTGTCACAGATACGCAGTATTTT. The rearrangement uses TRBV5-1 and TRBJ2-3; D could derive from TRBD1 or TRBD2 (5 bases each). The CDR3 runs 14 residues. CDR1 is SGHRS and CDR2 is YFSETQ in the germline V gene. Trimming took 3 bases from V and 2 from J, leaving 10 bases between them. Drawing the rest from reference TRBV5-1 and TRBJ2-3, the complete variable domain is KAGVTQTPRYLIKTRGQQVTLSCSPISGHRSVSWYQQTPGQGLQFLFEYFSETQRNKGNFPGRFSGRQFSNSRSEMNVSTLELGDSALYLCASSWDGVTDTQYFGPGTRLTVL.

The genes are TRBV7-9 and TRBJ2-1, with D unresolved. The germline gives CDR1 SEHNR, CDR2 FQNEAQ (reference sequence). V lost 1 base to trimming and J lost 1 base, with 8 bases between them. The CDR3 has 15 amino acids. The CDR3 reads CASSLVGESYNEQFF. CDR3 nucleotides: TGTGCCAGCAGCTTAGTTGGTGAATCCTACAATGAGCAGTTCTTC.

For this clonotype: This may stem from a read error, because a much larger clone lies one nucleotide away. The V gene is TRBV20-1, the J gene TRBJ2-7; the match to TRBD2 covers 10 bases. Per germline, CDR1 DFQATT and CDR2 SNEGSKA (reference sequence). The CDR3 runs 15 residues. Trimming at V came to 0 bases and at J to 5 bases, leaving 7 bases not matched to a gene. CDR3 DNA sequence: TGCAGTGCTAGAGATCTAGCGGGGGATAAGCACGAGCAGTACGTC. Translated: CSARDLAGDKHEQYV.